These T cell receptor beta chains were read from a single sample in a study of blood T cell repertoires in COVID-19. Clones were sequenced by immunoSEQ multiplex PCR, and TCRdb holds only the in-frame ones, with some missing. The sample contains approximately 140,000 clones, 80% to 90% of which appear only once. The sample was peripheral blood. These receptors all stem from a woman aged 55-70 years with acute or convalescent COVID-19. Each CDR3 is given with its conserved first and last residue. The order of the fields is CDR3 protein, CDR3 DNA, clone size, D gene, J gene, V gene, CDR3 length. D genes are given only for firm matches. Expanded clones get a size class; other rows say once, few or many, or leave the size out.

CDR3 protein: CASRPGTSGGAVINEQFF
CDR3 DNA: TGTGCCAGCAGGCCCGGGACTAGCGGGGGGGCAGTCATAAATGAGCAGTTCTTC
clone size: -
D gene: TRBD2
J gene: TRBJ2-1
V gene: TRBV7-9
CDR3 length: 18

CDR3 protein: CASSTGTGHGYTF
CDR3 DNA: TGTGCCAGTAGTACCGGGACAGGGCATGGCTACACCTTC
clone size: few
D gene: TRBD1
J gene: TRBJ1-2
V gene: TRBV19
CDR3 length: 13

CDR3 protein: CASSYTWNTEAFF
CDR3 DNA: TGTGCCAGCAGCTATACTTGGAACACTGAAGCTTTCTTT
clone size: -
D gene: -
J gene: TRBJ1-1
V gene: TRBV11-2
CDR3 length: 13

CDR3 protein: CATSPQQGRSVGNTIYF
CDR3 DNA: TGTGCCACCAGCCCCCAACAGGGGCGCTCGGTCGGAAACACCATATATTTT
clone size: -
D gene: TRBD1
J gene: TRBJ1-3
V gene: TRBV24-1
CDR3 length: 17

CDR3 protein: CASRTPGGRNQPQHF
CDR3 DNA: TGTGCCAGCAGAACCCCAGGGGGACGCAATCAGCCCCAGCATTTT
clone size: once
D gene: TRBD1
J gene: TRBJ1-5
V gene: TRBV6-5
CDR3 length: 15

CDR3 protein: CASSDRRGGRQGEGYTF
CDR3 DNA: TGTGCCAGCAGTGACCGGAGGGGAGGACGACAGGGGGAAGGCTACACCTTC
clone size: -
D gene: TRBD1
J gene: TRBJ1-2
V gene: TRBV2
CDR3 length: 17

CDR3 protein: CASSLSSDQPQHF
CDR3 DNA: TGTGCCAGCAGTTTATCGTCCGATCAGCCCCAGCATTTT
clone size: -
D gene: -
J gene: TRBJ1-5
V gene: TRBV27
CDR3 length: 13

CDR3 protein: CASSQEYHGRSNQPQHF
CDR3 DNA: TGCGCCAGCAGCCAAGAGTATCATGGGAGGAGCAATCAGCCCCAGCATTTT
clone size: -
D gene: -
J gene: TRBJ1-5
V gene: TRBV4-3
CDR3 length: 17

CDR3 protein: CASRGADRGRNSPLHF
CDR3 DNA: TGTGCCAGTAGAGGAGCAGACAGGGGTAGAAATTCACCCCTCCACTTT
clone size: -
D gene: TRBD1
J gene: TRBJ1-6
V gene: TRBV19
CDR3 length: 16

CDR3 protein: CASSEGTVTQYF
CDR3 DNA: TGTGCCAGCAGTGAGGGGACAGTTACGCAGTATTTT
clone size: -
D gene: TRBD1
J gene: TRBJ2-3
V gene: TRBV25-1
CDR3 length: 12

CDR3 protein: CASSEARQGASGNTIYF
CDR3 DNA: TGTGCCAGCAGCGAGGCTCGCCAGGGGGCGTCTGGAAACACCATATATTTT
clone size: -
D gene: TRBD1
J gene: TRBJ1-3
V gene: TRBV9
CDR3 length: 17

CDR3 protein: CASSPPSGQGTEAFF
CDR3 DNA: TGTGCCAGCAGCCCCCCGTCGGGACAGGGCACTGAAGCTTTCTTT
clone size: -
D gene: TRBD1
J gene: TRBJ1-1
V gene: TRBV9
CDR3 length: 15

CDR3 protein: CATTPPGSTDTQYF
CDR3 DNA: TGTGCCACTACCCCCCCGGGAAGCACAGATACGCAGTATTTT
clone size: -
D gene: -
J gene: TRBJ2-3
V gene: TRBV6-5
CDR3 length: 14

CDR3 protein: CSPSQGNEQFF
CDR3 DNA: TGCAGTCCATCACAGGGCAATGAGCAGTTCTTC
clone size: -
D gene: -
J gene: TRBJ2-1
V gene: TRBV20-1
CDR3 length: 11

CDR3 protein: CASSLGTTYNSPLHF
CDR3 DNA: TGTGCCAGCAGCTTAGGGACAACCTATAATTCACCCCTCCACTTT
clone size: -
D gene: -
J gene: TRBJ1-6
V gene: TRBV7-2
CDR3 length: 15

CDR3 protein: CASCDSYEQYF
CDR3 DNA: TGTGCCAGCTGCGACAGCTACGAGCAGTACTTC
clone size: -
D gene: -
J gene: TRBJ2-7
V gene: TRBV3-1/TRBV3-2
CDR3 length: 11

CDR3 protein: CASSTTGTGYRGYTF
CDR3 DNA: TGTGCCAGCAGTACAACCGGGACAGGGTATCGTGGCTACACCTTC
clone size: -
D gene: TRBD1
J gene: TRBJ1-2
V gene: TRBV27
CDR3 length: 15

CDR3 protein: CAWSAGRREGYTF
CDR3 DNA: TGTGCCTGGAGTGCAGGGCGAAGAGAAGGCTACACCTTC
clone size: -
D gene: -
J gene: TRBJ1-2
V gene: TRBV30
CDR3 length: 13

CDR3 protein: CASSPGANTEAFF
CDR3 DNA: TGTGCCAGCTCACCTGGGGCCAACACTGAAGCTTTCTTT
clone size: -
D gene: -
J gene: TRBJ1-1
V gene: TRBV18
CDR3 length: 13

CDR3 protein: CASSSQYTEAFF
CDR3 DNA: TGTGCCAGTAGTTCTCAGTACACTGAAGCTTTCTTT
clone size: -
D gene: -
J gene: TRBJ1-1
V gene: TRBV19
CDR3 length: 12

CDR3 protein: CASSSGQGRVSEQFF
CDR3 DNA: TGTGCCAGCAGTTCGGGACAGGGGAGGGTCAGTGAGCAGTTCTTC
clone size: -
D gene: TRBD1
J gene: TRBJ2-1
V gene: TRBV28
CDR3 length: 15

CDR3 protein: CASSQAGQTYEQYF
CDR3 DNA: TGTGCCAGCAGCCAAGCGGGACAGACCTACGAGCAGTACTTC
clone size: -
D gene: TRBD1
J gene: TRBJ2-7
V gene: TRBV4-2
CDR3 length: 14

CDR3 protein: CASTQDRLNTEAFF
CDR3 DNA: TGTGCCAGCACTCAGGACAGATTGAACACTGAAGCTTTCTTT
clone size: -
D gene: -
J gene: TRBJ1-1
V gene: TRBV6-5
CDR3 length: 14

CDR3 protein: CASSAQQGARQPQHF
CDR3 DNA: TGTGCCAGCAGCGCCCAACAGGGGGCGAGACAGCCCCAGCATTTT
clone size: -
D gene: TRBD1
J gene: TRBJ1-5
V gene: TRBV7-2
CDR3 length: 15

CDR3 protein: CASSELAGAFAEQYF
CDR3 DNA: TGTGCCAGCAGTGAGCTAGCGGGGGCTTTTGCTGAGCAGTACTTC
clone size: -
D gene: TRBD2
J gene: TRBJ2-7
V gene: TRBV2
CDR3 length: 15

CDR3 protein: CASKQNNEAFF
CDR3 DNA: TGTGCCAGCAAACAGAATAATGAAGCTTTCTTT
clone size: -
D gene: -
J gene: TRBJ1-1
V gene: TRBV7-9
CDR3 length: 11

CDR3 protein: CASSKGLAGGTGELFF
CDR3 DNA: TGCGCCAGCAGCAAAGGACTAGCGGGGGGCACCGGGGAGCTGTTTTTT
clone size: -
D gene: TRBD2
J gene: TRBJ2-2
V gene: TRBV5-1
CDR3 length: 16

CDR3 protein: CASRGTGEGQPQHF
CDR3 DNA: TGTGCCAGCAGGGGGACAGGGGAAGGTCAGCCCCAGCATTTT
clone size: -
D gene: TRBD1
J gene: TRBJ1-5
V gene: TRBV6-6
CDR3 length: 14

CDR3 protein: CASSFLRGSTDTQYF
CDR3 DNA: TGTGCCAGCAGCTTCCTTCGGGGGAGCACAGATACGCAGTATTTT
clone size: -
D gene: -
J gene: TRBJ2-3
V gene: TRBV11-2
CDR3 length: 15

CDR3 protein: CASSHRDSHTGELFF
CDR3 DNA: TGTGCCAGCAGTCACCGGGACAGCCACACCGGGGAGCTGTTTTTT
clone size: -
D gene: TRBD1
J gene: TRBJ2-2
V gene: TRBV6-6
CDR3 length: 15

CDR3 protein: CASSLVGARREQYF
CDR3 DNA: TGTGCCAGCAGCTTAGTTGGGGCGAGAAGGGAGCAGTACTTC
clone size: once
D gene: -
J gene: TRBJ2-7
V gene: TRBV7-2
CDR3 length: 14

CDR3 protein: CSVGRGLNTEAFF
CDR3 DNA: TGCAGCGTTGGTAGAGGCCTGAACACTGAAGCTTTCTTT
clone size: -
D gene: -
J gene: TRBJ1-1
V gene: TRBV29-1
CDR3 length: 13

CDR3 protein: CALTPGTLNYGYTF
CDR3 DNA: TGTGCTTTGACTCCGGGAACCTTAAACTATGGCTACACCTTC
clone size: -
D gene: -
J gene: TRBJ1-2
V gene: TRBV30
CDR3 length: 14

CDR3 protein: CASSLAWGTPGNTIYF
CDR3 DNA: TGTGCCAGCAGCTTAGCGTGGGGGACACCTGGAAACACCATATATTTT
clone size: -
D gene: -
J gene: TRBJ1-3
V gene: TRBV7-9
CDR3 length: 16

CDR3 protein: CASSQQGYEQYF
CDR3 DNA: TGTGCCAGCTCTCAACAGGGCTACGAGCAGTACTTC
clone size: -
D gene: -
J gene: TRBJ2-7
V gene: TRBV18
CDR3 length: 12

CDR3 protein: CASSLGRAGLTSDTQYF
CDR3 DNA: TGTGCCAGCAGCTTGGGCAGGGCAGGTCTCACGTCAGATACGCAGTATTTT
clone size: -
D gene: -
J gene: TRBJ2-3
V gene: TRBV7-2
CDR3 length: 17